This is a list of T cell receptor beta chains from one sample in a study of early T cells in non-severe SARS-CoV-2 infection. MiXCR, applied by TCRdb to the 5' RACE reads, yields one record per CDR3 protein. This sample carries about 25,000 distinct CDR3 sequences, around 5.1% of them seen once, and the ten largest clones take 2% to 3%. The specimen was whole blood. The source is an adult who was a healthcare worker with PCR-confirmed SARS-CoV-2 infection or an uninfected control (not recorded which). Both conserved end residues are part of each CDR3. D genes are given only for firm matches. Part of the rows lack a size; the others show once, few, many or a class for expanded clones.

clone size: many
J gene: TRBJ2-7
D gene: TRBD1
V gene: TRBV11-2
CDR3 protein: CASSLDPGQSTYEQYF
CDR3 DNA: TGTGCCAGCAGCTTAGATCCGGGACAGAGTACCTACGAGCAGTACTTC

clone size: -
J gene: TRBJ2-3
D gene: TRBD2
V gene: TRBV6-1
CDR3 protein: CASRLAGATDTLYF
CDR3 DNA: TGTGCCAGCCGACTAGCGGGGGCCACAGATACGCTGTATTTT

clone size: -
J gene: TRBJ2-7
D gene: -
V gene: TRBV7-9
CDR3 protein: CASSPLDEQYF
CDR3 DNA: TGTGCCAGCAGCCCCCTGGACGAGCAGTACTTC

clone size: few
J gene: TRBJ2-1
D gene: TRBD2
V gene: TRBV7-9
CDR3 protein: CASSLRLAGTTLNEQFF
CDR3 DNA: TGTGCCAGCAGCTTACGACTAGCGGGGACTACTTTGAATGAGCAGTTCTTC

clone size: many
J gene: TRBJ2-1
D gene: -
V gene: TRBV7-3
CDR3 protein: CASSLSSERNEQFF
CDR3 DNA: TGTGCCAGCAGCTTATCGAGTGAGAGGAATGAGCAGTTCTTC

clone size: -
J gene: TRBJ2-7
D gene: TRBD2
V gene: TRBV5-4
CDR3 protein: CASSTRDASGGTSYEQYF
CDR3 DNA: TGTGCCAGCAGCACTCGAGACGCTAGCGGGGGGACCTCCTACGAGCAGTACTTC

clone size: -
J gene: TRBJ1-1
D gene: -
V gene: TRBV3-1
CDR3 protein: CASSQGEGMNTEAFF
CDR3 DNA: TGTGCCAGCAGCCAAGGGGAGGGGATGAACACTGAAGCTTTCTTT

clone size: many
J gene: TRBJ1-5
D gene: -
V gene: TRBV6-2/TRBV6-3
CDR3 protein: CASSYGALGNQPQHF
CDR3 DNA: TGTGCCAGCAGTTACGGGGCCTTAGGGAATCAGCCCCAGCATTTT

clone size: -
J gene: TRBJ2-7
D gene: TRBD1
V gene: TRBV2
CDR3 protein: CASSLQGSSYEQYF
CDR3 DNA: TGTGCCAGCAGCCTACAGGGGAGCTCCTACGAGCAGTACTTC

clone size: many
J gene: TRBJ2-2
D gene: TRBD2
V gene: TRBV10-1
CDR3 protein: CASTSSGGAIVLPGELFF
CDR3 DNA: TGCGCCAGCACCTCTAGCGGGGGGGCCATTGTTCTCCCCGGGGAGCTGTTTTTT

clone size: many
J gene: TRBJ2-1
D gene: -
V gene: TRBV2
CDR3 protein: CASRQTIDVYNEQFF
CDR3 DNA: TGTGCCAGCCGTCAGACTATCGACGTTTACAATGAGCAGTTCTTC

clone size: -
J gene: TRBJ2-3
D gene: TRBD2
V gene: TRBV5-1
CDR3 protein: CASSAGTSGTDTQYF
CDR3 DNA: TGCGCCAGCAGCGCTGGGACTAGTGGCACAGATACGCAGTATTTT

clone size: -
J gene: TRBJ2-2
D gene: TRBD2
V gene: TRBV7-8
CDR3 protein: CASSLVQPSGTGELFF
CDR3 DNA: TGTGCCAGCAGCTTAGTACAGCCTAGCGGGACCGGGGAGCTGTTTTTT

clone size: few
J gene: TRBJ1-1
D gene: -
V gene: TRBV2
CDR3 protein: CASSAGGRGTEAFF
CDR3 DNA: TGTGCCAGCAGTGCCGGGGGCCGAGGCACTGAAGCTTTCTTT

clone size: many
J gene: TRBJ2-7
D gene: -
V gene: TRBV29-1
CDR3 protein: CSVDGQSAYEQYF
CDR3 DNA: TGCAGCGTTGACGGGCAGAGTGCCTACGAGCAGTACTTC

clone size: many
J gene: TRBJ2-1
D gene: -
V gene: TRBV18
CDR3 protein: CASSPNSYNEQFF
CDR3 DNA: TGTGCCAGCTCGCCTAACTCCTACAATGAGCAGTTCTTC

clone size: -
J gene: TRBJ1-5
D gene: TRBD1
V gene: TRBV7-2
CDR3 protein: CASSPTDRVGQPQHF
CDR3 DNA: TGTGCCAGCAGCCCGACAGACAGGGTAGGACAGCCCCAGCATTTT

clone size: many
J gene: TRBJ1-1
D gene: -
V gene: TRBV3-1
CDR3 protein: CASSVRGGSEAFF
CDR3 DNA: TGTGCCAGCAGCGTCCGGGGGGGCTCTGAAGCTTTCTTT

clone size: -
J gene: TRBJ2-1
D gene: TRBD2
V gene: TRBV29-1
CDR3 protein: CSVVQGGGQFF
CDR3 DNA: TGCAGCGTTGTTCAGGGCGGGGGGCAGTTCTTC

clone size: many
J gene: TRBJ2-7
D gene: -
V gene: TRBV2
CDR3 protein: CASRPVSGYYEQYF
CDR3 DNA: TGTGCCAGCAGACCAGTATCGGGGTACTACGAGCAGTACTTC

clone size: medium-sized
J gene: TRBJ2-1
D gene: -
V gene: TRBV24-1
CDR3 protein: CATSDLLGPKDEQFF
CDR3 DNA: TGTGCCACCAGTGATTTGTTAGGTCCTAAGGATGAGCAGTTCTTC

clone size: many
J gene: TRBJ2-2
D gene: TRBD2
V gene: TRBV27
CDR3 protein: CASSLIAGGQGELFF
CDR3 DNA: TGTGCCAGCAGTTTAATAGCGGGGGGGCAAGGGGAGCTGTTTTTT

clone size: many
J gene: TRBJ2-3
D gene: -
V gene: TRBV6-2/TRBV6-3
CDR3 protein: CASRVSVGTDTQYF
CDR3 DNA: TGTGCCAGCAGGGTCTCGGTGGGCACAGATACGCAGTATTTT

clone size: many
J gene: TRBJ1-1
D gene: -
V gene: TRBV20-1
CDR3 protein: CSARDLAEAFF
CDR3 DNA: TGCAGTGCTAGAGATTTAGCTGAAGCTTTCTTT

clone size: medium-sized
J gene: TRBJ2-1
D gene: TRBD2
V gene: TRBV12-5
CDR3 protein: CASGPGGHYNEQFF
CDR3 DNA: TGTGCTAGTGGTCCGGGGGGGCACTACAATGAGCAGTTCTTC

clone size: medium-sized
J gene: TRBJ2-3
D gene: -
V gene: TRBV27
CDR3 protein: CASSPFAGSTDTQYF
CDR3 DNA: TGTGCCAGCAGCCCGTTCGCGGGGAGCACAGATACGCAGTATTTT

clone size: many
J gene: TRBJ2-1
D gene: TRBD2
V gene: TRBV28
CDR3 protein: CASSTRTSGGNEQFF
CDR3 DNA: TGTGCCAGCAGTACCCGGACTAGCGGGGGCAATGAGCAGTTCTTC

clone size: -
J gene: TRBJ1-1
D gene: -
V gene: TRBV6-5
CDR3 protein: CASSYFGFRGNEAFF
CDR3 DNA: TGTGCCAGCAGTTACTTCGGGTTTAGAGGCAATGAAGCTTTCTTT

clone size: many
J gene: TRBJ2-7
D gene: -
V gene: TRBV2
CDR3 protein: CASGSAPYEQYF
CDR3 DNA: TGTGCCAGCGGCTCAGCCCCCTACGAGCAGTACTTC

clone size: medium-sized
J gene: TRBJ1-1
D gene: TRBD1
V gene: TRBV10-1
CDR3 protein: CASSPAGQGEEAFF
CDR3 DNA: TGCGCCAGCAGTCCTGCCGGACAGGGGGAAGAAGCTTTCTTT

clone size: many
J gene: TRBJ1-1
D gene: -
V gene: TRBV27
CDR3 protein: CASSRERRNTEAFF
CDR3 DNA: TGTGCCAGCAGTCGGGAGAGACGGAACACTGAAGCTTTCTTT

clone size: few
J gene: TRBJ2-5
D gene: -
V gene: TRBV4-1
CDR3 protein: CASSPHRVGGETQYF
CDR3 DNA: TGCGCCAGCAGCCCGCACAGGGTTGGCGGGGAGACCCAGTACTTC

clone size: many
J gene: TRBJ1-3
D gene: -
V gene: TRBV7-2
CDR3 protein: CASSLTPGNTIYF
CDR3 DNA: TGTGCCAGCAGCCTTACCCCTGGAAACACCATATATTTT

clone size: many
J gene: TRBJ2-2
D gene: -
V gene: TRBV7-9
CDR3 protein: CASSLKTGELFF
CDR3 DNA: TGTGCCAGCAGCTTAAAGACCGGGGAGCTGTTTTTT

clone size: many
J gene: TRBJ2-7
D gene: TRBD2
V gene: TRBV6-6
CDR3 protein: CASVGRAEGYEQYF
CDR3 DNA: TGTGCCAGCGTGGGGAGGGCAGAGGGTTACGAGCAGTACTTC

clone size: once
J gene: TRBJ2-5
D gene: -
V gene: TRBV4-1
CDR3 protein: CASSQSPGREETQYF
CDR3 DNA: TGCGCCAGCAGCCAATCCCCCGGCAGGGAAGAGACCCAGTACTTC

clone size: many
J gene: TRBJ1-1
D gene: -
V gene: TRBV18
CDR3 protein: CASSPDIGTLNTEAFF
CDR3 DNA: TGTGCCAGCTCACCGGATATTGGGACACTGAACACTGAAGCTTTCTTT

clone size: few
J gene: TRBJ2-3
D gene: -
V gene: TRBV20-1
CDR3 protein: CSAIHLRGGPDTQYF
CDR3 DNA: TGCAGTGCTATCCATTTGAGGGGGGGCCCAGATACGCAGTATTTT

clone size: many
J gene: TRBJ1-5
D gene: -
V gene: TRBV5-6
CDR3 protein: CASSTGRTNQPQHF
CDR3 DNA: TGTGCCAGCAGCACGGGACGGACCAATCAGCCCCAGCATTTT

clone size: few
J gene: TRBJ2-1
D gene: TRBD1
V gene: TRBV27
CDR3 protein: CASSLSFDRVVGREQFF
CDR3 DNA: TGTGCCAGCAGTTTATCTTTCGACAGGGTTGTTGGTCGGGAGCAGTTCTTC

clone size: -
J gene: TRBJ1-2
D gene: -
V gene: TRBV3-2
CDR3 protein: CASSQGQGDGYTF
CDR3 DNA: TGTGCCAGCAGCCAAGGCCAGGGCGACGGCTACACCTTC

clone size: few
J gene: TRBJ1-1
D gene: TRBD1
V gene: TRBV6-1
CDR3 protein: CASRRTGSEAFF
CDR3 DNA: TGTGCCAGCAGACGGACAGGCAGTGAAGCTTTCTTT

clone size: many
J gene: TRBJ2-1
D gene: TRBD2
V gene: TRBV9
CDR3 protein: CASSEGSGVLYNEQFF
CDR3 DNA: TGTGCCAGCAGCGAAGGAAGCGGGGTCCTTTACAATGAGCAGTTCTTC

clone size: many
J gene: TRBJ2-3
D gene: -
V gene: TRBV12-3/TRBV12-4
CDR3 protein: CASSLSDTQYF
CDR3 DNA: TGTGCCAGCAGCCTCTCCGATACGCAGTATTTT

clone size: many
J gene: TRBJ2-5
D gene: TRBD1
V gene: TRBV28
CDR3 protein: CASSSPTQGGQETQYF
CDR3 DNA: TGTGCCAGCAGTTCCCCAACACAGGGGGGCCAAGAGACCCAGTACTTC

clone size: many
J gene: TRBJ2-3
D gene: -
V gene: TRBV6-6
CDR3 protein: CASSYSRHTDTQYF
CDR3 DNA: TGTGCCAGCAGTTACTCCCGACACACAGATACGCAGTATTTT

clone size: many
J gene: TRBJ1-2
D gene: -
V gene: TRBV11-2
CDR3 protein: CASSLRDGYTF
CDR3 DNA: TGTGCCAGCAGCTTGAGGGATGGCTACACCTTC

clone size: many
J gene: TRBJ1-1
D gene: -
V gene: TRBV29-1
CDR3 protein: CSVEPYSEAFF
CDR3 DNA: TGCAGCGTTGAACCCTACTCTGAAGCTTTCTTT

clone size: few
J gene: TRBJ1-1
D gene: -
V gene: TRBV5-1
CDR3 protein: CASSLQGRNTEAFF
CDR3 DNA: TGCGCCAGCAGCTTGCAGGGGCGGAACACTGAAGCTTTCTTT

clone size: many
J gene: TRBJ2-3
D gene: TRBD2
V gene: TRBV10-3
CDR3 protein: CAISESGGFTDTQYF
CDR3 DNA: TGTGCCATCAGTGAGAGCGGGGGATTCACAGATACGCAGTATTTT

clone size: -
J gene: TRBJ2-1
D gene: -
V gene: TRBV6-5
CDR3 protein: CATIESSYNEQFF
CDR3 DNA: TGTGCCACCATAGAGAGCTCCTACAATGAGCAGTTCTTC

clone size: -
J gene: TRBJ2-1
D gene: -
V gene: TRBV12-3/TRBV12-4
CDR3 protein: CASSFRQAGYNEQFF
CDR3 DNA: TGTGCCAGCAGTTTTCGACAGGCGGGATACAATGAGCAGTTCTTC

clone size: few
J gene: TRBJ2-1
D gene: -
V gene: TRBV6-2/TRBV6-3
CDR3 protein: CASSYRGRYNEQFF
CDR3 DNA: TGTGCCAGCAGTTACCGGGGGCGCTACAATGAGCAGTTCTTC

clone size: -
J gene: TRBJ2-1
D gene: -
V gene: TRBV19
CDR3 protein: CASIAPRGDEQFF
CDR3 DNA: TGTGCCAGTATTGCCCCGAGGGGCGATGAGCAGTTCTTC

clone size: many
J gene: TRBJ2-1
D gene: -
V gene: TRBV29-1
CDR3 protein: CSVIDRRGVNEQFF
CDR3 DNA: TGCAGCGTTATAGACAGGCGAGGGGTCAATGAGCAGTTCTTC

clone size: many
J gene: TRBJ2-5
D gene: -
V gene: TRBV4-1
CDR3 protein: CASSQVVGFETQYF
CDR3 DNA: TGCGCCAGCAGCCAAGTAGTCGGATTCGAGACCCAGTACTTC

clone size: many
J gene: TRBJ2-5
D gene: -
V gene: TRBV3-1
CDR3 protein: CASSRQETQYF
CDR3 DNA: TGTGCCAGCAGCCGACAAGAGACCCAGTACTTC